These T cell receptor beta chains were read from a single sample in a study of immune cell composition in non-small cell lung cancer. Using immunoSEQ multiplex PCR, the repertoire was profiled, and TCRdb retains in-frame clones only, with some absent. The table shows 2,000 to 3,000 clones, with 70% to 75% occurring only once. In addition, the sample was reused for a study of CD4 T cells in lung cancer.

The sequenced material came from lung tumor tissue. The receptors were gathered from a human donor with non-small cell lung cancer. The CDR3 runs from the conserved cysteine through the conserved F or W. A D gene is named only where the DNA matches it firmly. A row's size may be missing; if present it is once, few, many or a size class.

d_gene: NA
v_gene: TRBV14
abundance: NA
j_gene: TRBJ1-1
CDR3nt: TGTGCCAGCAGCCAAGATTGGGGCTCCACTGAAGCTTTCTTT
CDR3aa: CASSQDWGSTEAFF

d_gene: TRBD1
v_gene: TRBV27
abundance: NA
j_gene: TRBJ1-4
CDR3nt: TGTGCCAGCGCTAACAGGGGTGAAAAACTGTTTTTT
CDR3aa: CASANRGEKLFF

d_gene: TRBD1
v_gene: TRBV6-5
abundance: NA
j_gene: TRBJ1-2
CDR3nt: TGTGCCAGTGCTAAGGACAGGAAACGTGGCTACACCTTC
CDR3aa: CASAKDRKRGYTF

d_gene: TRBD2
v_gene: TRBV4-1
abundance: NA
j_gene: TRBJ2-2
CDR3nt: TGCGCCAGCAGCCCATATAGCGGGAGGGGCACCGGGGAGCTGTTTTTT
CDR3aa: CASSPYSGRGTGELFF

d_gene: TRBD1
v_gene: TRBV6-1
abundance: NA
j_gene: TRBJ1-1
CDR3nt: TGTGCCAGCAACAGGGGTGACACTGAAGCTTTCTTT
CDR3aa: CASNRGDTEAFF

d_gene: NA
v_gene: TRBV2
abundance: NA
j_gene: TRBJ2-1
CDR3nt: TGTGCCAGCAGGGGGGCGCGGGTCTACAATGAGCAGTTCTTC
CDR3aa: CASRGARVYNEQFF

d_gene: NA
v_gene: TRBV15
abundance: NA
j_gene: TRBJ2-3
CDR3nt: TGTGCCACCAGCATCTCGGGGGGCGCCGCAGATACGCAGTATTTT
CDR3aa: CATSISGGAADTQYF

d_gene: TRBD1
v_gene: TRBV5-1
abundance: NA
j_gene: TRBJ1-1
CDR3nt: TGCGCCAGCAGCGGACAGGACACTGAAGCTTTCTTT
CDR3aa: CASSGQDTEAFF

d_gene: NA
v_gene: TRBV28
abundance: large
j_gene: TRBJ1-2
CDR3nt: TGTGCCAGCAGGCCCGTAGAAGGATGGGGCACCTATGGCTACACCTTC
CDR3aa: CASRPVEGWGTYGYTF

d_gene: TRBD2
v_gene: TRBV6-1
abundance: NA
j_gene: TRBJ2-5
CDR3nt: TGTGCCAGCAGTGCGGTCGCGGGAGGGGGGTCGGAGACCCAGTACTTC
CDR3aa: CASSAVAGGGSETQYF